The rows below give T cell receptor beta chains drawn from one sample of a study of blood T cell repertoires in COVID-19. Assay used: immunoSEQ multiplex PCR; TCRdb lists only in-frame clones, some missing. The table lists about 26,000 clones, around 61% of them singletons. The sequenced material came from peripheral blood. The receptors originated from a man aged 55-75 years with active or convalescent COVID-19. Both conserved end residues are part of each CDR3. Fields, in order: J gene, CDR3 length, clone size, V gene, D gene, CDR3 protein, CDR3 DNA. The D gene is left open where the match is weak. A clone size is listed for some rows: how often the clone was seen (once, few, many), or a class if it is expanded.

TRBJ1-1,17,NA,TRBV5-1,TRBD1,CASSSTTRTGGDTEAFF,TGCGCCAGCAGCTCTACAACCAGGACAGGGGGCGACACTGAAGCTTTCTTT
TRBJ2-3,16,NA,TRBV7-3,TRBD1,CASSSFPDRGPDTQYF,TGTGCCAGCAGCTCCTTCCCGGACAGGGGCCCGGATACGCAGTATTTT
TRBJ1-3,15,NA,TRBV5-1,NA,CASSLGRVAGNTIYF,TGCGCCAGCAGCTTGGGGCGGGTTGCTGGAAACACCATATATTTT
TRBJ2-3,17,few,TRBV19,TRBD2,CASSIGLAGGRPDTQYF,TGTGCCAGTAGTATTGGACTAGCGGGGGGGCGTCCAGATACGCAGTATTTT
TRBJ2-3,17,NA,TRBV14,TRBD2,CASSRLAGGPSRDTQYF,TGTGCCAGCAGCCGGCTAGCGGGAGGGCCGAGTAGGGATACGCAGTATTTT
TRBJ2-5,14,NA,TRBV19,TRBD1,CASSSQGARETQYF,TGTGCCAGTAGTTCGCAGGGGGCGCGTGAGACCCAGTACTTC
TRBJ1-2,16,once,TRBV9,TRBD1,CASSVGGTGLPHGYTF,TGTGCCAGCAGCGTAGGTGGGACAGGATTGCCCCATGGCTACACCTTC
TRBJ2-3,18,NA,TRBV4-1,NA,CASSQRRVARDRTDTQYF,TGCGCCAGCAGCCAACGTCGTGTAGCGCGAGACCGCACAGATACGCAGTATTTT
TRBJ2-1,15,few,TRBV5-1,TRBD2,CASSLSTSGGNEQFF,TGCGCCAGCAGCTTGTCTACTAGCGGGGGGAATGAGCAGTTCTTC
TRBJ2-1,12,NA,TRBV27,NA,CASSVIQGEQFF,TGTGCCAGCAGTGTAATACAGGGAGAGCAGTTCTTC
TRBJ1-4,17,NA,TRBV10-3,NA,CAISESIRGFGEEKLFF,TGTGCCATCAGTGAGTCGATTAGAGGGTTCGGGGAGGAAAAACTGTTTTTT